A single sample is the source of the 9 T cell receptor beta chains below, sequenced in a study of T-cell memory formation after mild COVID-19. TCRdb re-analysed the 5' RACE reads in MiXCR, keeping a single row per CDR3 protein. Of roughly 480,000 distinct CDR3 sequences in the sample, around 25% were seen once. The sequencing input was PBMCs or a T cell subset sorted from them (not recorded which). These TCRs come from an adult woman who had mild COVID-19 (a few samples of this study predate the infection). Cell type and time point are not known.

This clonotype was counted between two and nine times. J is TRBJ2-1 and V is TRBV15; D remains ambiguous. There are 15 residues in the CDR3. CDR1 is LNHNV, CDR2 YYDKDF, per germline (reference sequence). V lost 0 bases and J 7 bases, leaving 13 bases between the germline ends. Here the CDR3 reads CATSRDRGRSNEQFF. The CDR3 DNA reads TGTGCCACCAGCAGAGATAGAGGTCGTTCAAATGAGCAGTTCTTC.

The chain employs TRBV19 and TRBJ2-6; 10 nucleotides align to TRBD1. The CDR3 sequence is 16 residues long. Germline V lookup: CDR1 LNHDA, CDR2 SQIVND (reference sequence). V lost 7 bases, J lost 2 bases, and 5 bases stayed unmatched. CDR3 in amino acids: CASTVTGGAGANVLTF. CDR3 DNA: TGTGCCAGTACCGTGACAGGGGGCGCTGGGGCCAACGTCCTGACTTTC. Looking up the rest from reference TRBV19 and TRBJ2-6 gives the full variable domain: DGGITQSPKYLFRKEGQNVTLSCEQNLNHDAMYWYRQDPGQGLRLIYYSQIVNDFQKGDIAEGYSVSREKKESFPLTVTSAQKNPTAFYLCASTVTGGAGANVLTFGAGSRLTVL.

This clonotype was seen a handful of times. This chain links TRBV3-1 with TRBJ2-3; the match to TRBD2 covers 13 bases. V was clipped by 6 bases and J by 1 base; unmatched bases: 7. Germline loops: CDR1 LGHDT, CDR2 YNNKEL (reference sequence). The CDR3 covers 17 residues. CDR3 DNA sequence: TGTGCCAGCAGACGGACTAGCGGGGGATTCCGCACAGATACGCAGTATTTT. Translation: CASRRTSGGFRTDTQYF.

The genes are TRBV6-5 and TRBJ2-3; D uncertain. V lost 4 bases and J 0 bases, leaving 8 bases between the germline ends. The germline gives CDR1 MNHEY, CDR2 SVGAGI. CDR3 size: 14 residues. CDR3 coding DNA: TGTGCCAGCAGTTCCTTGACTAGCACAGATACGCAGTATTTT. This translates into CASSSLTSTDTQYF.

This clonotype was picked up a small number of times. The rearrangement joins TRBV29-1 to TRBJ2-1; D remains ambiguous. CDR3 length equals 15 residues. Per the germline V gene, CDR1 is SQVTM and CDR2 is ANQGSEA. Between the trimmed V and J ends, which lost 6 bases and 6 bases, there was a span of 21 bases. CDR3: CSVKSGIWGSNEQFF. CDR3 bases: TGCAGCGTAAAATCAGGAATTTGGGGTTCCAATGAGCAGTTCTTC.

The sample holds a few counts of this clonotype. The chain uses TRBV12-3 or TRBV12-4 and TRBJ2-7; 7 bases align to TRBD2. Trimming removed 3 bases from V and 2 bases from J; junction bases left unmatched: 7. The CDR3 contains 15 residues. The chain's CDR3 is CASSFGWGGAYEQYF. In DNA, the CDR3 is TGTGCCAGCAGTTTCGGTTGGGGGGGAGCCTACGAGCAGTACTTC.

This clonotype was counted a single time. This chain connects TRBV4-3 to TRBJ2-7; D may be TRBD1 or TRBD2 (5 bases each). This CDR3 region has 13 residues. Trimming cost V 0 bases and J 6 bases, with 9 bases left between them. Germline V gene lookup returns CDR1 LGHNA and CDR2 YSLEER. The CDR3 region is CASSQEYGGEQYF. Here the CDR3 DNA reads TGCGCCAGCAGCCAAGAGTATGGGGGCGAGCAGTACTTC.

The genes are TRBV25-1 and TRBJ2-3, with TRBD2 identical over 11 bases. Germline V lookup: CDR1 MGHDK, CDR2 SYGVNS. This CDR3 has 12 residues. CDR3: CASGGVLDTQYF. The CDR3 DNA is TGTGCTAGCGGGGGGGTTTTGGATACGCAGTATTTT.

The chain combines TRBV7-2 with TRBJ2-1; 9 positions agree with TRBD2. Trimming cost V 4 bases and J 2 bases; bases outside gene matches: 9. This CDR3 contains 17 residues. CDR1 and CDR2 (germline): SGHTA, FQGNSA. CDR3 in DNA: TGTGCCAGCAGCTCACCCGCGACTAGCGGAACCTACAATGAGCAGTTCTTC. This sequence encodes CASSSPATSGTYNEQFF.